This T cell receptor (beta chain) was recovered during a study of regulatory T cells in long-lasting Graves disease. This clonotype showed up many times. Its specificity is unknown. Time point noted: newly diagnosed GD, antithyroid drugs for less than 3 months. With RNA extracted from PBMCs as input, the TCR library was made. The V and J ends lost 2 bases and 6 bases respectively, with 6 bases between them. The CDR3 is made up of 12 amino acids. CDR1 is KGHDR and CDR2 is SFDVKD in the germline V gene. For TCR beta, libraries came from iRepertoire HTBI primers and Arm-PCR of CDR3 regions. TCRdb called the multiplex PCR reads again in MiXCR, with one record for every CDR3 protein. This table holds 400,000 to 450,000 distinct CDR3 sequences, 14% to 15% found once. The study, taken as a whole, reports: Rather than thyroid tissue, only peripheral blood underwent study.

The sample was also linked to a second study, of T cells in Graves' hyperthyroidism and ophthalmopathy. As that study records: Carried out on the TCR CDR3, a first-round RT-PCR used the HTBI primer set. Stable hyperthyroidism and ophthalmopathy were separated using 13 V-J signatures.

Sequencing was performed on peripheral blood mononuclear cells (PBMCs), taken at new diagnosis, from a patient treated with antithyroid drugs. The TCR was taken from a woman in her thirties with Graves disease. The V gene is TRBV24-1, the J gene TRBJ1-2, with D hard to call. In nucleotides, the CDR3 is TGTGCCACCAGTGATTCCCCGAATGGCTACACCTTC. Translated, it gives CATSDSPNGYTF.